A single sample is the source of the 22 T cell receptor beta chains below, sequenced in a study of blood T cell repertoires in COVID-19. TCRdb keeps only in-frame clones here, not all; method: immunoSEQ multiplex PCR. The sample yields 150,000 to 200,000 clones, over 75% seen once. The specimen was PBMCs or T cells enriched from blood (not recorded which). These receptors all stem from a woman aged 18-29 years who had recovered from COVID-19.

The chain has TRBV7-9 and TRBJ1-1, with 8 bases fitting TRBD1. The CDR3 has 12 amino acids. CDR1 and CDR2 from the germline V gene are SEHNR and FQNEAQ (reference sequence). V was clipped by 5 bases and J by 9 bases; unmatched bases: 5. The CDR3 region is CASSLDRAKAFF. CDR3 coding DNA: TGTGCCAGCAGCCTGGACAGGGCCAAAGCTTTCTTT.

The rearrangement joins TRBV9 to TRBJ2-7; D gene uncertain. V lost 1 base and J lost 2, with 7 bases in between. Per germline, CDR1 SGDLS and CDR2 YYNGEE. The CDR3 runs 13 residues. CDR3 in DNA: TGTGCCAGCAGCGTATCGCCAGCCTACGAGCAGTACTTC. Encoded protein: CASSVSPAYEQYF.

The rearrangement uses TRBV7-3 and TRBJ2-7; possibly TRBD1 for D (6 bases). There are 13 residues in the CDR3. CDR1 and CDR2 from the germline V gene are SGHTA and FQGTGA. The germline V and J ends were trimmed by 2 bases and 4 bases, with 9 bases remaining between them. As DNA, the CDR3 is TGTGCCAGCAGCTTAGGGACAAATTACGAGCAGTACTTC. It codes for CASSLGTNYEQYF.

This clone was observed a single time. This chain joins TRBV19 and TRBJ2-7; 14 bases line up with TRBD2. The CDR3 sequence is 16 residues long. Germline CDR1 reads LNHDA; CDR2 reads SQIVND (reference sequence). After removal of 6 bases from V and 5 bases from J, the junction contained 9 bases not matched to a gene. The CDR3 spells CASRRLAGGLPDEQYF. The CDR3 nucleotides are TGTGCCAGTAGAAGACTAGCGGGAGGGCTCCCGGACGAGCAGTACTTC.

The J gene is TRBJ1-6, the V gene TRBV11-2; 9 positions agree with TRBD1. After removal of 4 bases from V and 10 bases from J, the junction contained 8 bases not matched to a gene. Germline-derived CDR1 and CDR2 are SGHAT and FQNNGV. The CDR3 length is 15 residues. The CDR3 nucleotides are TGTGCCAGCAGCTCGATACAGGGGGCCTACTCACCCCTCCACTTT. This codes for CASSSIQGAYSPLHF.

CDR3 amino acids: CASSPERETAGFF. CDR3 sequence (DNA): TGTGCCAGCTCACCAGAACGAGAGACTGCTGGGTTCTTC. This chain joins TRBV18 and TRBJ2-1; D gene ambiguous. This CDR3 comprises 13 residues. Germline V gives CDR1 KGHSH, CDR2 LQKENI. V was clipped by 2 bases and J by 15 bases, with 17 bases between them.

The V gene is TRBV29-1, the J gene TRBJ2-3, with D uncertain. Germline assignment: CDR1 SQVTM and CDR2 ANQGSEA. Trimming removed 4 bases at V and 2 bases at J, with 7 bases between. This CDR3 region has 12 residues. DNA for the CDR3: TGCAGCGTTGTAGCCACCACAGATACGCAGTATTTT. Its protein product is CSVVATTDTQYF.

The chain recombines TRBV3-1 (or the pseudogene TRBV3-2) with TRBJ2-5; 16 nucleotides agree with TRBD2. The CDR3 runs 17 residues. V lost 5 bases to trimming and J lost 5 bases; unmatched junction nucleotides: 8. Germline assignment: CDR1 LGHDT and CDR2 YNNKEL (reference sequence). The CDR3 loop is CASSTGTSGRGGETQYF. Written as DNA, the CDR3 is TGTGCCAGCAGCACTGGGACTAGCGGGAGGGGCGGGGAGACCCAGTACTTC.

The CDR3 DNA sequence: TGTGCCAGCAGGGCCGGGTACGGGCCCCAGCATTTT. Translating it yields CASRAGYGPQHF. The chain carries TRBV27 and TRBJ1-5; D gene unclear. The V gene's germline CDR1 is MNHEY and CDR2 SMNVEV (reference sequence). Trimming shortened V by 6 bases and J by 9 bases, and 12 bases separated the two germline ends. CDR3 length equals 12 residues.

The chain employs TRBV5-1 and TRBJ2-3, with TRBD2 identical over 13 bases. J was trimmed by 6 bases and V by 1 base; bases with no gene match: 17. CDR1 SGHRS and CDR2 YFSETQ come from the germline V gene. CDR3 length: 20 residues. CDR3: CASSLLSPRLAGGSADTQYF. In DNA, the CDR3 is TGCGCCAGCAGCTTGCTCTCCCCGCGACTAGCGGGAGGCAGTGCGGATACGCAGTATTTT.

The genes are TRBV19 and TRBJ1-5; D might be TRBD1 (5 bases). With 1 base removed from V and 0 bases from J, the gap between germline ends came to 10 bases. Per the germline V gene, CDR1 is LNHDA and CDR2 is SQIVND (reference sequence). The CDR3 is 16 amino acids. The CDR3 DNA sequence: TGTGCCAGTAGTATAGTGGCAGGGATTAGCAATCAGCCCCAGCATTTT. This sequence encodes CASSIVAGISNQPQHF.

This clone was observed once. This chain joins TRBV7-3 and TRBJ2-2, with D unclear. V was cut by 5 bases and J by 4 bases, with 11 bases left in between. Germline V gene data show CDR1 as SGHTA and CDR2 as FQGTGA. The CDR3 runs 14 residues. The DNA for the CDR3 is TGTGCCAGCAGCCTTGGGCCTGTCACCGGGGAGCTGTTTTTT. This codes for CASSLGPVTGELFF.

This chain joins TRBV5-1 and TRBJ2-1; 10 bases line up with TRBD2. This CDR3 is 17 amino acids long. Germline values: CDR1 SGHRS, CDR2 YFSETQ. The trim removed 2 bases at V and 2 bases at J, leaving 7 bases unmatched. CDR3 bases: TGCGCCAGCAGCTTCGCCCTAGCGGGAGTACCCTACAATGAGCAGTTCTTC. Protein: CASSFALAGVPYNEQFF.

The V call is TRBV27, the J call TRBJ1-5, with 8 bases identical to TRBD1. The CDR3 extends over 14 amino acids. The V gene's germline CDR1 is MNHEY and CDR2 SMNVEV (reference sequence). V was pared by 6 bases and J by 6 bases, with 7 bases of the junction left unmatched. The CDR3 nucleotides read TGTGCCAGCAGGAAAACAGGGACAGGTCAGCCCCAGCATTTT. Protein: CASRKTGTGQPQHF.

There are a few counts of this clone. V gene TRBV4-1 combines with J gene TRBJ2-7; 9 bases agree with TRBD2. Germline V gene sequence: CDR1 MGHRA, CDR2 YSYEKL. J lost 3 bases, V lost 3 bases, and 12 bases had no gene match. The CDR3 is made up of 17 amino acids. The DNA of the CDR3 is TGCGCCAGCAGCCACCAGCCCCCCGGGACTAGCCGCTACGAGCAGTACTTC. Its protein product is CASSHQPPGTSRYEQYF.

V and J are TRBV11-2 and TRBJ2-1, with 10 nucleotides matching TRBD1. V shed 4 bases and J 8 bases; nucleotides not matched to a gene: 14. The germline V gene has CDR1 SGHAT and CDR2 FQNNGV. The CDR3 contains 17 residues. DNA for the CDR3: TGTGCCAGCAGCTCCCGGGACAGGGGAGTGGTCGCGTATGAGCAGTTCTTC. Amino acids: CASSSRDRGVVAYEQFF. Using reference TRBV11-2 and TRBJ2-1 for the parts outside the CDR3, the full variable domain is EAGVAQSPRYKIIEKRQSVAFWCNPISGHATLYWYQQILGQGPKLLIQFQNNGVVDDSQLPKDRFSAERLKGVDSTLKIQPAKLEDSAVYLCASSSRDRGVVAYEQFFGPGTRLTVL.

The rearrangement uses TRBV7-3 and TRBJ2-7; 9 nucleotides line up with TRBD2. CDR3 length equals 17 residues. Trimming took 0 bases from V and 4 from J; bases not matched to a gene: 10. Germline values: CDR1 SGHTA, CDR2 FQGTGA. The CDR3 protein is CASSLTASGRLPYEQYF. The CDR3, as DNA: TGTGCCAGCAGCTTAACTGCCAGCGGGAGGCTCCCGTACGAGCAGTACTTC.

This sequence joins TRBV4-3 and TRBJ2-3, with 7 bases matching TRBD1. The V gene's germline CDR1 is LGHNA and CDR2 YSLEER. The CDR3 runs 15 residues. V shed 1 base and J 6 bases; nucleotides not matched to a gene: 7. CDR3 coding DNA: TGCGCCAGCAGCCAAGGACAGGGTTTTGTTGATACGCAGTATTTT. Translating gives CASSQGQGFVDTQYF.

This clone has a handful of counts. The chain carries TRBV27 and TRBJ1-1, with a weak D call TRBD1 (6 bases). This CDR3 has 13 residues. V was clipped by 5 bases and J by 4 bases, with 11 bases between them. Germline V lookup: CDR1 MNHEY, CDR2 SMNVEV (reference sequence). The DNA of the CDR3 is TGTGCCAGCAGTCAACAGGGTCGCACTGAAGCTTTCTTT. Protein sequence: CASSQQGRTEAFF.

J is TRBJ1-5 and V is TRBV4-1, with D possibly TRBD1 on 5 matching bases. The V gene lost 0 bases and the J gene lost 7 bases, with 13 bases spanning the gap. Per germline, CDR1 MGHRA and CDR2 YSYEKL. This CDR3 contains 15 residues. DNA for the CDR3: TGCGCCAGCAGCCAAGATAGGACCGCAGGGCAGCCCCAGCATTTT. Its protein is CASSQDRTAGQPQHF.

V is TRBV2 and J is TRBJ1-4; D possibly corresponds to TRBD1 (5 bases). The CDR3 runs 15 residues. CDR1 and CDR2 from the germline V gene are SNHLY and FYNNEI. V was shortened by 2 bases and J by 2 bases, with 9 bases between the two germline ends. In nucleotides, the CDR3 is TGTGCCAGCAGTGAATGGGGCCAGACTAATGAAAAACTGTTTTTT. Encoded protein: CASSEWGQTNEKLFF.

This sequence joins TRBV5-6 and TRBJ2-1, with D possibly being TRBD2 (6 bases). The CDR3 has 15 residues. V was pared by 0 bases and J by 4 bases, with 11 bases between. CDR1 is SGHDT and CDR2 is YYEEEE in the germline V gene. CDR3 in DNA: TGTGCCAGCAGCTTGGAGACTAGGACGTACAATGAGCAGTTCTTC. Encoded protein: CASSLETRTYNEQFF.